This TCR beta chain was recorded in a study of shared clonotypes between healthy human individuals. General observations from the study: Some clonotypes were shared by all four sorted-subset donors, while others were not shared. The non-shared ones had lower generation probabilities than the shared ones.

Assay: immunoSEQ multiplex PCR; the TCRdb copy retains only in-frame clones and omits some. The table records around 2.1 million clones, around 93% of them present only once. With regard to this clone: Its antigen is not known.

Naive CD8 cells comprised CD45RO-negative, CCR7-positively selected cells, excluding terminally differentiated effector memory CD45RA+ cells. Input material: naive CD8+ T cells from PBMCs. The sequence came from a man between 18 and 29 years old in good health. Some clones in this sample may be carry-over from other donors' samples.

For the CDR3, the DNA is TGTGCCAGCACCCCCGGACTGAGCACAGATACGCAGTATTTT. Translated, it gives CASTPGLSTDTQYF. The chain recombines TRBV28 with TRBJ2-3, with a tentative D call TRBD2 (5 bases). The CDR3 is 14 residues long. The V gene lost 7 bases and the J gene lost 0 bases, with 11 bases spanning the gap. The germline gives CDR1 MDHEN, CDR2 SYDVKM. Full variable domain (rest looked up from reference TRBV28 and TRBJ2-3): DVKVTQSSRYLVKRTGEKVFLECVQDMDHENMFWYRQDPGLGLRLIYFSYDVKMKEKGDIPEGYSVSREKKERFSLILESASTNQTSMYLCASTPGLSTDTQYFGPGTRLTVL.